This T cell receptor beta chain was found in a study of T cell responses to AZD1222 COVID-19 vaccine. Sequencing used immunoSEQ multiplex PCR; TCRdb keeps in-frame clones, though not all of them. The sample carries about 110,000 clones, 92% recorded once. The CDR3 is 13 amino acids. Germline CDR1 LNHDA, CDR2 SQIVND (reference sequence). V dropped 7 bases and J dropped 3 bases, with 12 bases sitting between them. This receptor was taken from an adult who received the AZD1222 COVID-19 vaccine. Material: peripheral blood, obtained 28 days after the second AZD1222 dose. The chain employs TRBV19 and TRBJ1-1, with D perhaps TRBD1 (6 bases). CDR3 nucleotides: TGTGCCAGTAAGGTACAGGGCCACACTGAAGCTTTCTTT. It yields the protein CASKVQGHTEAFF.